Listed here are 22 T cell receptor beta chains from one sample, sequenced in a study of OX40 agonist ivuxolimab in advanced cancers. The table came from immunoSEQ multiplex PCR; TCRdb's copy has only in-frame clones and leaves some out. In the table there are 66,000 or so clones, roughly 90% of which are singletons. Here the sequenced sample was CD4+ or CD8+ T cells sorted from blood, taken in a trial of the OX40 agonist ivuxolimab. These receptors were obtained from an adult with an advanced solid tumor such as melanoma, head and neck, liver or kidney cancer.

The chain employs TRBV6-1 and TRBJ2-1; the match to TRBD1 covers 8 bases. Germline-derived CDR1 and CDR2 are MNHNS and SASEGT. The CDR3 runs to 13 residues. The V segment lost 5 bases and the J segment 6 bases; nucleotides outside the gene matches: 3. The CDR3 is CASSLGQGNEQFF. The CDR3 coding sequence is TGTGCCAGCAGTCTAGGACAGGGCAATGAGCAGTTCTTC.

This chain joins TRBV11-2 and TRBJ1-4; no definite D call. Trimming shortened V by 4 bases and J by 0 bases, and 9 bases separated the two germline ends. CDR3 length: 15 amino acids. The germline gives CDR1 SGHAT, CDR2 FQNNGV. CDR3 residues: CASSSRPATNEKLFF. CDR3 DNA: TGTGCCAGCAGCTCACGCCCTGCAACTAATGAAAAACTGTTTTTT.

The chain recombines TRBV5-6 with TRBJ1-1, with 7 bases aligning to TRBD1. The CDR3 extends over 16 amino acids. Germline CDR1 is SGHDT and CDR2 is YYEEEE. Germline trimming cut 3 bases from V and 3 bases from J; bases unmatched to any gene: 11. The CDR3 DNA reads as TGTGCCAGCAGCTCGACAGGGAGGAGTAGGGACACTGAAGCTTTCTTT. Its translation: CASSSTGRSRDTEAFF.

This rearrangement joins TRBV19 to TRBJ1-4; 10 bases are shared with TRBD1. This CDR3 is 15 amino acids long. CDR1 is LNHDA and CDR2 is SQIVND in the germline V gene (reference sequence). V lost 5 bases to trimming and J lost 8 bases; unmatched junction nucleotides: 8. The CDR3 region has the DNA TGTGCCAGTAGTGCCTGGGACAGGGGTTCGGAAAAACTGTTTTTT. It specifies CASSAWDRGSEKLFF.

The chain uses TRBV4-3 and TRBJ2-1, with 11 bases lining up with TRBD2. The CDR3 runs 16 residues. Germline CDR1 is LGHNA and CDR2 is YSLEER. Trimming removed 0 bases from V and 4 bases from J; junction bases left unmatched: 2. The CDR3 DNA is TGCGCCAGCAGCCAAGAGGGGACTAGCGGATACAATGAGCAGTTCTTC. Translated, it gives CASSQEGTSGYNEQFF.

The chain links TRBV28 to TRBJ1-2, with no clear D. The germline V and J ends were trimmed by 1 base and 4 bases, with 16 bases remaining between them. CDR3 length: 16 amino acids. Germline CDR1 reads MDHEN; CDR2 reads SYDVKM. DNA for the CDR3: TGTGCCAGCAGTTTATCAGGTCAGCCCACCCGCTATGGCTACACCTTC. Translation gives CASSLSGQPTRYGYTF.

The chain uses TRBV5-4 and TRBJ2-1; 11 positions match TRBD1. V was pared by 4 bases and J by 3 bases, with 3 bases of the junction left unmatched. The length of the CDR3 is 15 residues. Per the germline V gene, CDR1 is SGHNT and CDR2 is YYREEE (reference sequence). In DNA form, the CDR3 reads TGTGCCAGCAGCCCCGGGACAGGGGGCTACAATGAGCAGTTCTTC. Residues: CASSPGTGGYNEQFF.

This rearrangement joins TRBV2 to TRBJ2-3; D is perhaps TRBD2 (6 bases). The germline V and J ends were trimmed by 6 bases and 9 bases, with 13 bases remaining between them. Germline V gene sequence: CDR1 SNHLY, CDR2 FYNNEI. The CDR3 sequence is 12 residues long. CDR3 in DNA: TGTGCCAGCAGGAACGGGCTAGCGACGCAGTATTTT. This sequence encodes CASRNGLATQYF.

The V call is TRBV7-8, the J call TRBJ1-2; 12 bases match TRBD1. The CDR3 is 14 amino acids. Trimming took 5 bases from V and 7 from J; bases not matched to a gene: 5. Germline CDR1 is SGHVS and CDR2 is FQNEAQ. The CDR3 sequence is CASSKTGQGAGYTF. DNA for the CDR3: TGTGCCAGCAGCAAAACGGGACAGGGGGCTGGCTACACCTTC.

This clone was seen just once. V usage is TRBV14 and J usage is TRBJ2-1, with 10 positions matching TRBD1. This CDR3 is built from 19 residues. Germline V gene lookup returns CDR1 SGHDN and CDR2 FVKESK. V trimming: 2 bases; J trimming: 5 bases; junction bases outside the gene matches: 15. The CDR3 nucleotides read TGTGCCAGCAGCCAACCGGGACAGGGGTCAAGAACTCTTAACAATGAGCAGTTCTTC. It translates to CASSQPGQGSRTLNNEQFF.

The V and J genes are TRBV5-1 and TRBJ1-1, with 11 bases lining up with TRBD1. The CDR3 loop spans 16 amino acids. Germline trimming cut 2 bases from V and 7 bases from J; bases unmatched to any gene: 10. CDR1 SGHRS and CDR2 YFSETQ come from the germline V gene. The CDR3 DNA follows: TGCGCCAGCAGCTTAATCGGACAGGGGGCGTTTAATGAAGCTTTCTTT. Amino acids: CASSLIGQGAFNEAFF.

The rearrangement joins TRBV27 to TRBJ2-7; D remains ambiguous. CDR1 and CDR2 (germline): MNHEY, SMNVEV (reference sequence). V was clipped by 4 bases and J by 2 bases, with 15 bases between them. CDR3 length: 15 residues. The CDR3 DNA reads as TGTGCCAGCAGTTCCTCGACCACGACCCCCTACGAGCAGTACTTC. Protein product: CASSSSTTTPYEQYF.

This clone was seen more than once but under ten times. The chain uses TRBV7-2 and TRBJ2-1, with a possible D match to TRBD1 (6 bases). V was clipped by 5 bases and J by 10 bases, with 21 bases between them. Germline-derived CDR1 and CDR2 are SGHTA and FQGNSA. CDR3 size: 15 residues. CDR3 in amino acids: CASSARGGWKIEQFF. CDR3 in DNA: TGTGCCAGCAGCGCACGTGGGGGCTGGAAAATAGAGCAGTTCTTC.

The V call is TRBV18, the J call TRBJ1-5; D gene ambiguous. Trimming took off 1 base at V and 0 bases at J, with 4 bases between the two ends. Looked up from germline, CDR1 is KGHSH and CDR2 is LQKENI. The CDR3 has 14 amino acids. The CDR3 sequence: CASSPQNSNQPQHF. In DNA, the CDR3 is TGTGCCAGCTCACCACAGAATAGCAATCAGCCCCAGCATTTT.

V usage is TRBV5-6 and J usage is TRBJ2-3; TRBD1 might be the D (5 bases). Per germline, CDR1 SGHDT and CDR2 YYEEEE. The CDR3 contains 18 residues. Deletions cut 1 base from V and 3 bases from J, with 21 bases between. The CDR3 DNA is TGTGCCAGCAGCTTGTTCTTCCAGGGTATTGTAGTAACAGATACGCAGTATTTT. It yields the protein CASSLFFQGIVVTDTQYF.

The chain joins TRBV6-5 to TRBJ2-3; D remains ambiguous. This CDR3 comprises 15 residues. Germline V gives CDR1 MNHEY, CDR2 SVGAGI. The V and J ends lost 4 bases and 2 bases respectively, with 13 bases between them. CDR3 loop: CASSSRTINTDTQYF. DNA of the CDR3: TGTGCCAGCAGTTCCCGGACGATCAACACAGATACGCAGTATTTT.

The rearrangement uses TRBV7-9 and TRBJ2-7; D is ambiguous. Germline V gene data show CDR1 as SEHNR and CDR2 as FQNEAQ (reference sequence). With 2 bases removed from V and 7 bases from J, the gap between germline ends came to 6 bases. The CDR3 runs 11 residues. The CDR3 spells CASSLTTEQYF. The CDR3 DNA sequence: TGTGCCAGCAGCTTAACAACGGAGCAGTACTTC.

The chain couples TRBV7-2 to TRBJ2-7, with D possibly matching TRBD1 (5 bases). Trimming stripped 5 bases from V and 1 base from J, with 12 bases between. This CDR3 spans 14 amino acids. Per the germline V gene, CDR1 is SGHTA and CDR2 is FQGNSA. The CDR3 reads CASSLFRQSYEQYF. DNA for the CDR3: TGTGCCAGCAGCCTATTCCGACAGTCCTACGAGCAGTACTTC.

The genes are TRBV28 and TRBJ2-7; 9 nucleotides match TRBD1. The CDR3 extends over 12 amino acids. J lost 12 bases, V lost 4 bases, and 7 bases had no gene match. Germline CDR1 is MDHEN and CDR2 is SYDVKM. The CDR3 DNA is TGTGCCAGCAGTTGGGACAGGGTAATCATGTACTTC. Residues: CASSWDRVIMYF.

The chain recombines TRBV28 with TRBJ1-2; tentatively, D is TRBD1 (5 bases). In germline, CDR1 is MDHEN, CDR2 SYDVKM. Trimming cost V 11 bases and J 1 base, with 14 bases left between them. The CDR3 totals 13 residues. The CDR3 coding sequence is TGTGCCTTAGGAGACAGAATTAACTATGGCTACACCTTC. Its translation: CALGDRINYGYTF.

The rearrangement links TRBV6-5 to TRBJ1-2, with TRBD1 identical over 10 bases. From germline, CDR1 is MNHEY and CDR2 SVGAGI. The CDR3 totals 14 residues. V trimming: 2 bases; J trimming: 8 bases; junction bases outside the gene matches: 5. The CDR3 DNA reads as TGTGCCAGCAGTTACGGGGGACAGGGGAAAGGCTACACCTTC. It encodes CASSYGGQGKGYTF.

This rearrangement joins TRBV9 to TRBJ1-2; D remains ambiguous. Germline lookup yields CDR1 SGDLS and CDR2 YYNGEE. The CDR3 consists of 15 residues. V was shortened by 0 bases and J by 4 bases, with 13 bases between the two germline ends. The CDR3 reads CASSVGTASTYGYTF. In DNA, the CDR3 is TGTGCCAGCAGCGTAGGAACGGCATCTACCTATGGCTACACCTTC.